This TCR beta chain was captured by sequencing in a study of sequential checkpoint blockade in melanoma. Clones were sequenced by immunoSEQ multiplex PCR, and TCRdb holds only the in-frame ones, with some missing. The table records tens of thousands of clones, approximately 91% of them present only once. The CDR3 runs to 18 residues. The V segment lost 0 bases and the J segment 1 base; nucleotides outside the gene matches: 12. Germline V gene data show CDR1 as SGHKS and CDR2 as YYEKEE (reference sequence). Treatment reported: randomized to nivolumab then ipilimumab (arm A) or the reverse (arm B). The source material was CD8+ T cells sorted from blood (inferred from file names), sampled from a patient given nivolumab and ipilimumab in sequence. V usage is TRBV5-5 and J usage is TRBJ1-1, with 7 bases identical to TRBD1. The TCR was taken from a human donor with melanoma. CDR3 sequence: CASSLDDRVIQWNTEAFF. The DNA of the CDR3 is TGTGCCAGCAGCTTGGACGACAGGGTAATCCAATGGAACACTGAAGCTTTCTTT.